What follows are 32 T cell receptor beta chains derived from one specimen sequenced in a study of T cell responses to AZD1222 COVID-19 vaccine. Here immunoSEQ multiplex PCR was the method, and the copy in TCRdb shows in-frame clones only, minus some. The data show roughly 110,000 clones, roughly 88% seen once. The sample consisted of peripheral blood, taken on day 0 of AZD1222 vaccination. The receptors shown here come from an adult in good health.

The chain links TRBV6-5 to TRBJ2-7; TRBD1 matches 10 bases. The J segment lost 2 bases and the V segment lost 3 bases, leaving 7 bases of the junction unmatched. Germline CDR1 and CDR2: MNHEY and SVGAGI. There are 16 residues in the CDR3. The CDR3 nucleotides are TGTGCCAGCAGTTATCGGACAGGGGGGGAGGCCTACGAGCAGTACTTC. Translation: CASSYRTGGEAYEQYF.

This sequence joins TRBV2 and TRBJ2-1; D unresolved. The CDR3 is made up of 11 amino acids. Germline V lookup: CDR1 SNHLY, CDR2 FYNNEI. V shed 4 bases and J shed 7 bases, with 5 bases lying between them. CDR3 sequence reads: CASSGHNEQFF. The CDR3 DNA sequence: TGTGCCAGCAGTGGCCATAATGAGCAGTTCTTC.

V usage is TRBV7-9 and J usage is TRBJ2-6, with TRBD2 matching 12 bases. Unmatched junction bases numbered 8, after V lost 3 bases and J lost 5 bases. Looked up from germline, CDR1 is SEHNR and CDR2 is FQNEAQ (reference sequence). This CDR3 is 18 amino acids long. The chain's CDR3 is CASSLASGRASWANVLTF. The DNA of the CDR3 is TGTGCCAGCAGCTTGGCTAGCGGGAGGGCATCCTGGGCCAACGTCCTGACTTTC.

The chain's CDR3 is CASSIYRENTEAFF. The DNA of the CDR3 is TGTGCCAGTAGTATTTACAGGGAGAACACTGAAGCTTTCTTT. The gene calls are TRBV19 and TRBJ1-1; D possibly corresponds to TRBD1 (6 bases). The germline V gene encodes CDR1 LNHDA and CDR2 SQIVND (reference sequence). The CDR3 has 14 amino acids. With 3 bases removed from V and 1 base from J, the gap between germline ends came to 9 bases.

V usage is TRBV3-1 (or the pseudogene TRBV3-2) and J usage is TRBJ2-7; possible D gene TRBD1, 5 bases. The CDR3 has 13 residues. V lost 4 bases and J lost 2, with 9 bases in between. Per the germline V gene, CDR1 is LGHDT and CDR2 is YNNKEL (reference sequence). The CDR3 DNA reads TGTGCCAGCAGCCCAGGGCCTCCCTACGAGCAGTACTTC. Protein sequence: CASSPGPPYEQYF.

CDR3 bases: TGTGCCAGCAGCTTAGGGGGAGGGTCCTACAATGAGCAGTTCTTC. Its protein product is CASSLGGGSYNEQFF. The chain joins TRBV7-9 to TRBJ2-1; TRBD2 agrees at 7 bases. Losses at the gene ends were 1 base for V and 1 base for J; bases not matched to a gene: 1. Looked up from germline, CDR1 is SEHNR and CDR2 is FQNEAQ (reference sequence). This CDR3 has 15 residues.

The rearrangement links TRBV6-5 to TRBJ2-7, with D possibly matching TRBD1 (6 bases). The CDR3 covers 13 residues. With 5 bases removed from V and 3 bases from J, the gap between germline ends came to 11 bases. CDR1 is MNHEY and CDR2 is SVGAGI in the germline V gene. In DNA form, the CDR3 reads TGTGCCAGCAGTATGGGACAAAACTACGAGCAGTACTTC. Translation: CASSMGQNYEQYF.

The V and J genes are TRBV20-1 and TRBJ1-1; the D is unclear. The CDR3 is 11 residues long. The germline CDR1 and CDR2 sequences are DFQATT and SNEGSKA (reference sequence). The V gene lost 1 base and the J gene lost 7 bases, with 7 bases spanning the gap. This chain's CDR3 is CSARVDFEAFF. The CDR3 nucleotides are TGCAGTGCTAGAGTGGATTTTGAAGCTTTCTTT.

This clone was found once. The chain joins TRBV7-2 to TRBJ2-1; D remains unclear. Germline assignment: CDR1 SGHTA and CDR2 FQGNSA. V was clipped by 1 base and J by 1 base, with 8 bases between them. This CDR3 is 15 amino acids long. The CDR3 region has the DNA TGTGCCAGCAGCTTAGGGCTTCCGTCCTACAATGAGCAGTTCTTC. Amino acid sequence: CASSLGLPSYNEQFF.

This clone was counted once. The chain has TRBV11-2 and TRBJ2-1, with D unclear. V was pared by 5 bases and J by 6 bases, with 5 bases between. The CDR3 spans 11 residues. Germline CDR1 is SGHAT and CDR2 is FQNNGV. The CDR3 DNA reads as TGTGCCAGCAGCATAGCCAATGAGCAGTTCTTC. Its translation: CASSIANEQFF.

The chain couples TRBV30 to TRBJ1-1; 10 bases match TRBD1. The germline V gene has CDR1 GTSNPN and CDR2 SVGIG (reference sequence). This CDR3 region has 13 residues. V was pared by 5 bases and J by 5 bases, with 5 bases of the junction left unmatched. The CDR3 nucleotides are TGTGCCTGGGACCGGGACAGGGGAACTGAAGCTTTCTTT. Translating gives CAWDRDRGTEAFF.

The chain is built from TRBV19 and TRBJ2-7; 7 bases align to TRBD2. The CDR3 consists of 15 residues. The germline gives CDR1 LNHDA, CDR2 SQIVND (reference sequence). With 3 bases clipped from V and 0 bases from J, the junction kept 5 bases outside the gene matches. The DNA of the CDR3 is TGTGCCAGTAGTATCAGCGGGATTAGCTCCTACGAGCAGTACTTC. Protein sequence: CASSISGISSYEQYF.

The chain uses TRBV6-5 and TRBJ1-2, with TRBD1 matching 10 bases. The CDR3 covers 13 residues. J gave up 7 bases and V 7 bases, and 6 bases lay outside the gene matches. Germline CDR1 is MNHEY and CDR2 is SVGAGI. The CDR3 DNA is TGTGCCAGCACGCGACAGGGGGCGCCTGGCTACACCTTC. Translating gives CASTRQGAPGYTF.

The chain has TRBV29-1 and TRBJ1-2, with 9 bases fitting TRBD1. The CDR3 extends over 14 amino acids. V trimming: 5 bases; J trimming: 4 bases; junction bases outside the gene matches: 8. Germline V gene lookup returns CDR1 SQVTM and CDR2 ANQGSEA. The CDR3 loop reads CSVSTGGWSYGYTF. As DNA, the CDR3 is TGCAGCGTTTCGACAGGGGGATGGAGCTATGGCTACACCTTC. The full variable domain, in which reference TRBV29-1 and TRBJ1-2 provide the parts outside the CDR3, is SAVISQKPSRDICQRGTSLTIQCQVDSQVTMMFWYRQQPGQSLTLIATANQGSEATYESGFVIDKFPISRPNLTFSTLTVSNMSPEDSSIYLCSVSTGGWSYGYTFGSGTRLTVV.

This clone has a handful of counts. The rearrangement uses TRBV11-3 and TRBJ1-1; D gene ambiguous. Germline CDR1 SGHNT, CDR2 YENEEA. The V and J ends lost 0 bases and 4 bases respectively, with 6 bases between them. The CDR3 runs to 13 residues. This chain's CDR3 is CASSLDPGTEAFF. The CDR3 DNA is TGTGCCAGCAGCTTAGATCCGGGCACTGAAGCTTTCTTT.

The chain employs TRBV19 and TRBJ1-1, with D possibly matching TRBD1 (6 bases). Germline lookup yields CDR1 LNHDA and CDR2 SQIVND (reference sequence). CDR3 length: 14 residues. The ends were cut back, 5 bases at V and 7 bases at J, with 17 bases in the middle. In nucleotides, the CDR3 is TGTGCCAGTAGTTCTGGGGTGCGCAGGGGTGAAGCTTTCTTT. Protein: CASSSGVRRGEAFF.

This clone appeared a few times. The chain is built from TRBV4-1 and TRBJ1-3; possibly TRBD1 for D (5 bases). V was shortened by 0 bases and J by 8 bases, with 14 bases between the two germline ends. The germline V gene has CDR1 MGHRA and CDR2 YSYEKL. This CDR3 has 15 amino acids. The CDR3 loop is CASSQDGTRGYTIYF. The CDR3 bases are TGCGCCAGCAGCCAAGATGGGACGAGGGGATACACCATATATTTT.

V is TRBV5-1 and J is TRBJ1-1; the D is unclear. Trimming took 0 bases from V and 6 from J, leaving 9 bases between them. The germline V gene encodes CDR1 SGHRS and CDR2 YFSETQ. CDR3 length: 13 residues. The CDR3 protein is CASSLALDAEAFF. The CDR3 coding sequence is TGCGCCAGCAGCTTGGCCTTGGACGCTGAAGCTTTCTTT.

V and J are TRBV3-1 (or the pseudogene TRBV3-2) and TRBJ2-7; no reliable D call. V dropped 0 bases and J dropped 6 bases, with 12 bases sitting between them. This CDR3 spans 14 amino acids. The germline V gene encodes CDR1 LGHDT and CDR2 YNNKEL (reference sequence). The CDR3, as DNA: TGTGCCAGCAGCCAAGACTCGGCGACTGGCGAGCAGTACTTC. The encoded protein is CASSQDSATGEQYF.

The chain carries TRBV5-1 and TRBJ2-1; D possibly corresponds to TRBD2 (6 bases). V was shortened by 0 bases and J by 0 bases, with 10 bases between the two germline ends. Germline values: CDR1 SGHRS, CDR2 YFSETQ. The CDR3 contains 16 residues. As DNA, the CDR3 is TGCGCCAGCAGCTTGGGCGCGGGAAGCTCCTACAATGAGCAGTTCTTC. Protein product: CASSLGAGSSYNEQFF.

The chain recombines TRBV5-1 with TRBJ1-6, with D possibly matching TRBD1 (6 bases). The CDR3 is 16 residues long. The V end was cut by 0 bases, the J end by 7 bases, with 14 bases between. CDR1 is SGHRS, CDR2 YFSETQ, per germline. CDR3 DNA: TGCGCCAGCAGCTTGGCCCCGGGACAACCCAATTCACCCCTCCACTTT. Translating it yields CASSLAPGQPNSPLHF.

The V gene is TRBV6-5, the J gene TRBJ1-2; tentatively, D is TRBD1 (6 bases). V was trimmed by 7 bases and J by 6 bases, leaving 21 bases between them. The CDR3 consists of 15 residues. In germline, CDR1 is MNHEY, CDR2 SVGAGI. The CDR3 region has the DNA TGTGCCAGCATTCAGACAGGCCTTCACCGGGATGGCTACACCTTC. Amino acids: CASIQTGLHRDGYTF.

This clone has a single count. The CDR3 sequence: CASSPRQGNSPLHF. CDR3 coding DNA: TGTGCCAGCAGCCCTAGACAGGGTAATTCACCCCTCCACTTT. The chain employs TRBV2 and TRBJ1-6; the match to TRBD1 covers 7 bases. V gave up 6 bases and J gave up 6 bases; unmatched junction bases: 5. CDR3 size: 14 residues. Germline loops: CDR1 SNHLY, CDR2 FYNNEI. The full variable domain, with the rest looked up from reference TRBV2 and TRBJ1-6, is EPEVTQTPSHQVTQMGQEVILRCVPISNHLYFYWYRQILGQKVEFLVSFYNNEISEKSEIFDDQFSVERPDGSNFTLKIRSTKLEDSAMYFCASSPRQGNSPLHFGNGTRLTVT.

J is TRBJ2-7 and V is TRBV4-1, with 8 bases identical to TRBD2. Losses at the gene ends were 7 bases for V and 0 bases for J; bases not matched to a gene: 5. This CDR3 has 14 residues. From germline, CDR1 is MGHRA and CDR2 YSYEKL. This CDR3 reads CASTQSGGSYEQYF. The CDR3 bases are TGCGCCAGCACCCAGAGCGGGGGCTCCTACGAGCAGTACTTC.

V gene TRBV6-5 combines with J gene TRBJ2-7; weak D call: TRBD1 (6 bases). Per the germline V gene, CDR1 is MNHEY and CDR2 is SVGAGI. V shed 0 bases and J shed 2 bases, with 11 bases lying between them. The CDR3 is 15 amino acids. The CDR3 protein is CASSYSTGNAYEQYF. CDR3 DNA sequence: TGTGCCAGCAGTTACTCGACAGGCAACGCCTACGAGCAGTACTTC.

This chain connects TRBV27 to TRBJ2-1, with 9 bases identical to TRBD2. The CDR3 spans 13 residues. The V gene end was trimmed by 8 bases and the J gene end by 6 bases; junction bases not matched to a gene: 5. From germline, CDR1 is MNHEY and CDR2 SMNVEV (reference sequence). The CDR3 is CASRLSGSNEQFF. CDR3 sequence (DNA): TGTGCCAGCCGGCTTAGCGGGAGCAATGAGCAGTTCTTC.

The chain recombines TRBV6-1 with TRBJ2-6; a weak D match, TRBD1 (6 bases). CDR1 and CDR2 (germline): MNHNS, SASEGT. CDR3 size: 17 residues. Between the trimmed V and J ends, which lost 7 bases and 0 bases, there was a span of 16 bases. The CDR3 here is CASTEALGASGANVLTF. For the CDR3, the DNA is TGTGCCAGCACTGAGGCCCTGGGGGCCTCTGGGGCCAACGTCCTGACTTTC.

This chain joins TRBV10-3 and TRBJ2-7; TRBD2 matches 14 bases. The junction had 8 bases not matched to a gene; V was cut back by 6 bases and J by 4 bases. Germline loops: CDR1 ENHRY, CDR2 SYGVKD. The CDR3 spans 16 residues. Here the CDR3 reads CAISSGTSGRLYEQYF. The CDR3 region has the DNA TGTGCCATCAGCTCCGGGACTAGCGGGAGATTATACGAGCAGTACTTC.

J is TRBJ2-7 and V is TRBV7-2; TRBD1 aligns across 8 bases. V was pared by 4 bases and J by 3 bases, with 5 bases of the junction left unmatched. Germline V gives CDR1 SGHTA, CDR2 FQGNSA. This CDR3 comprises 14 residues. The CDR3 loop is CASSSDRVRYEQYF. The CDR3 region has the DNA TGTGCCAGCAGCTCGGACAGGGTACGCTACGAGCAGTACTTC.

The chain is built from TRBV29-1 and TRBJ1-5; tentative D call: TRBD1 (5 bases). Germline assignment: CDR1 SQVTM and CDR2 ANQGSEA. CDR3 length: 19 residues. V lost 2 bases, J lost 7 bases, and 30 bases lay in between. The CDR3 loop reads CSVENEKGTHAKKGQPQHF. The CDR3 DNA follows: TGCAGCGTTGAAAACGAGAAGGGAACCCACGCAAAGAAGGGGCAGCCCCAGCATTTT. The full variable domain, in which reference TRBV29-1 and TRBJ1-5 provide the parts outside the CDR3, is SAVISQKPSRDICQRGTSLTIQCQVDSQVTMMFWYRQQPGQSLTLIATANQGSEATYESGFVIDKFPISRPNLTFSTLTVSNMSPEDSSIYLCSVENEKGTHAKKGQPQHFGDGTRLSIL.

The chain joins TRBV19 to TRBJ1-3; a weak D match, TRBD1 (5 bases). The CDR3 consists of 16 residues. Trimming removed 3 bases at V and 0 bases at J, with 12 bases between. Germline V gene lookup returns CDR1 LNHDA and CDR2 SQIVND (reference sequence). CDR3 in amino acids: CASSMGDLSSGNTIYF. As DNA, the CDR3 is TGTGCCAGTAGTATGGGGGACTTGAGCTCTGGAAACACCATATATTTT.

J is TRBJ1-5 and V is TRBV28; D remains ambiguous. Germline CDR1 reads MDHEN; CDR2 reads SYDVKM. CDR3 size: 12 residues. V was shortened by 3 bases and J by 3 bases, with 3 bases between the two germline ends. DNA of the CDR3: TGTGCCAGCAGTTTCTACAATCAGCCCCAGCATTTT. It specifies CASSFYNQPQHF.